Listed below are T cell receptor beta chains from one sample, sequenced in a study of T cell repertoires in cytomegalovirus infection. TCRdb called the reads again in MiXCR, with one record for every CDR3 protein. The repertoire includes about 440,000 distinct CDR3 sequences, roughly 30% of them detected once, and roughly an eighth sits in the top ten. The sample consisted of PBMCs. The source of these receptors is a human donor in good health (CMV status not recorded). Some clones in this sample may be carry-over from other donors' samples. CDR3s leave out the opening cysteine and the closing phenylalanine or tryptophan. Fields, in order: D gene, J gene, clone size, V gene, CDR3 protein. The D gene is left open where the match is weak. A row's size may be missing; if present it is once, few, many or a size class.

>-|TRBJ1-3|many|TRBV7-2
ASSLAHALESGNTIY
>TRBD1|TRBJ1-5|many|TRBV6-1
ASSEVPRGSNQPQH
>-|TRBJ1-1|few|TRBV27
ASSSPRSGVREAF
>TRBD2|TRBJ2-5|-|TRBV19
ASSGTSGGPQETPY
>-|TRBJ2-7|once|TRBV20-1
SGSGAPIYEQY
>-|TRBJ2-5|many|TRBV12-3/TRBV12-4
ASSKQQGTQETQY
>-|TRBJ2-7|-|TRBV27
ASSLVRTDEQY
>TRBD2|TRBJ2-3|many|TRBV7-2
ASSLGTSGADTQY
>TRBD1|TRBJ2-1|-|TRBV6-6
SSRESGTGIEF
>-|TRBJ2-3|few|TRBV12-3/TRBV12-4
ANGRATGVTDTQY
>-|TRBJ1-5|few|TRBV4-1
ASSQVIPGQSRNQPQH
>TRBD1|TRBJ2-2|-|TRBV9
ASSSPDRGANTGELF
>-|TRBJ2-1|few|TRBV19
ASSTGPSRFNEQF
>TRBD1|TRBJ1-1|-|TRBV5-1
ASSLALLGGRGNTEAF
>-|TRBJ1-2|many|TRBV7-2
ASSSRGGGVQVWGYT
>TRBD1|TRBJ2-1|few|TRBV4-1
ASSQLPGQEYNEQF
>-|TRBJ2-5|-|TRBV24-1
ATSQYPEETQY
>-|TRBJ2-1|many|TRBV7-8
ASSLILGSSYNEQF
>-|TRBJ1-5|many|TRBV7-8
ASSLALGVNQPQH
>-|TRBJ2-2|once|TRBV5-4
ASSSPGGAGVNTGELF
>TRBD1|TRBJ2-5|-|TRBV7-8
ASSPPNPGQIHLETQY
>-|TRBJ2-1|many|TRBV7-2
ASSLGPGENEQF
>-|TRBJ1-3|many|TRBV7-2
ASSLQGYSGNTIY
>-|TRBJ2-7|-|TRBV28
ASSLRPGLYVPEQY
>-|TRBJ1-4|few|TRBV2
ASSETKANEKLF
>-|TRBJ1-5|-|TRBV28
ASRNVIFRGPHQPQH
>-|TRBJ2-7|-|TRBV12-3/TRBV12-4
ASSSTSQHGDKQY
>TRBD1|TRBJ1-1|-|TRBV9
ASSYTTGGVYTEAF
>-|TRBJ2-3|many|TRBV7-2
ASSRRTGGDTQY
>-|TRBJ1-1|few|TRBV4-1
ASSQGTQTAEAF
>TRBD2|TRBJ2-1|many|TRBV7-6
ASSQGGEYNEQF
>TRBD2|TRBJ2-1|-|TRBV7-6
ASSLAKGVGLAVNEQF
>-|TRBJ2-7|many|TRBV7-9
ASSLGGAEQY
>TRBD2|TRBJ2-3|-|TRBV5-4
ASSGPGLAGGRSTDTQY
>-|TRBJ2-1|-|TRBV5-5
ASSLYPAPNEQF
>-|TRBJ1-2|-|TRBV11-2
ASSLERDYGYT
>-|TRBJ1-2|few|TRBV5-1
ASSPTTDNYGYT
>TRBD1|TRBJ2-2|-|TRBV7-9
ASSSMTGRATGELF
>-|TRBJ2-7|-|TRBV5-6
ASSFSGGGTEY
>-|TRBJ2-3|few|TRBV12-3/TRBV12-4
ASSLTPLPTDTQY
>-|TRBJ2-3|-|TRBV7-9
SSSYSSFPDTQY